This record looks at one T cell receptor (beta chain) sequence and its context. The data are from a study of T-cell memory formation after mild COVID-19. This CDR3 spans 15 amino acids. Losses at the gene ends were 2 bases for V and 2 bases for J; bases not matched to a gene: 6. The germline gives CDR1 SGHDT, CDR2 YYEEEE. TCRdb analysed the 5' RACE reads with MiXCR anew, one entry per CDR3 protein. The sample records roughly 86,000 distinct CDR3 sequences, around 16% being singletons. The source of this sequence is a man between 18 and 35 years old who had mild COVID-19 (a few samples of this study predate the infection). Cell type and time point are not known. What was sequenced was PBMCs or a T cell subset sorted from them (not recorded which). V and J are TRBV5-6 and TRBJ1-2, with 7 bases fitting TRBD1. CDR3 region: CASSFEGAPNYGYTF. Written as DNA, the CDR3 is TGTGCCAGCAGCTTTGAGGGGGCTCCCAACTATGGCTACACCTTC.